Sequencing of this T cell receptor (beta chain) was carried out in a study of T cells after yellow fever vaccination (dated 2019 in TCRdb). Background on the whole study: Libraries from fractions with low cell numbers were prepared with the SMART-Seq v4 Ultra Low Input RNA kit. To follow T-cell clones before and after primary and booster YFV17D yellow fever vaccination, bulk TCR alpha and beta repertoires were sequenced over time. Blood was drawn at multiple timepoints before and after primary and secondary immunization, with bulk PBMC replicates and cell subsets isolated. The cohort comprised two healthy male donors, one aged 18 to 29 and one aged 30 to 40 years.

The sample's treatment or condition label is to be understood as: live attenuated yellow fever vaccine strain. Two biological replicates of bulk PBMCs were collected at each blood-draw timepoint. PBMCs were isolated from peripheral blood using a standard Ficoll-Paque protocol. TriZol was used to extract RNA from bulk PBMCs, from CD4 and CD8 fractions, and from dextramer-positive and dextramer-negative fractions. The reads were generated on an Illumina NovaSeq 6000. TCR cDNA was made using 5'RACE template switching, a step that added a universal primer site and unique molecular identifiers. cDNA synthesis was primed from both the TCR alpha and TCR beta constant segments. Library amplification used two PCR steps, and the second PCR step added sample barcodes and sequencing adapters. Sequencing of libraries was done on Illumina HiSeq 2500 (2x100 bp) or NovaSeq (2x150 bp). In the authors' own workflow: Demultiplexing of reads and collapsing into UMI consensus sequences were performed with MIGEC, and V(D)J alignment was carried out with MiXCR. Clonotypes responding to the vaccine were identified with edgeR on replicate PBMC samples, with the criteria of FDR below 0.01 and a log2 fold change above 5 up to day 15. Each bulk clonotype received a CD4 or CD8 identity based on whether the sequenced CD4 or CD8 repertoire contained that clonotype at higher abundance. TCRdb reran the public reads through fastp at Q25 and MiXCR, keeping productive beta chains. Each CDR3 protein appears once, grouped with its most common genes and DNA. TCRdb, rather than the study authors, made the V and J calls. The sample table records 400,000 to 450,000 distinct CDR3 sequences; 15% to 20% of these occur just once. Jointly, the top ten make up about 18% of the sample.

The CDR3 starts with the cysteine, ends with the phenylalanine, and has 16 residues. Kept here is only the CDR3 DNA, which spans 48 bases and is read in frame from base 1. Per the germline V gene, SGDLS is the CDR1 and YYNGEE is the CDR2. Trimming removed 2 bases from V and 2 bases from J, leaving 13 bases between the germline ends. The investigation overall reported the following: Compared with the primary T-cell response, the secondary T-cell response was faster but weaker, reaching its peak on day 5 rather than on day 15. A small fraction of clonotypes showed up in both the CD4 and CD8 compartments, probably as a result of convergent recombination. After the booster, most clones that had expanded after primary vaccination were detected again (about 97% of CD4 and around nine tenths of CD8), suggesting broad maintenance of memory. FACS-sorted repertoires could contain abundant contaminating clonotypes from the bulk population, so computational filtering was required. Only a couple of donors were included in the study, so the extent to which the findings can be generalized is limited.

A note on this clonotype: There is no known antigen for this receptor. No base qualities exist here, and no much larger clone lies one base off it.

This receptor was taken from a young man who received the YFV17D yellow fever vaccine. This chain is built from TRBV9 and TRBJ2-2; TRBD2 is a possible D gene, resting on 7 matching bases. Sequencing was performed on PBMCs, taken before the yellow fever booster vaccination. The sequenced DNA is TGTGCCAGCAGCGTCGGCGGGGGCGGAAACACCGGGGAGCTGTTTTTT. Its amino acids are CASSVGGGGNTGELFF.